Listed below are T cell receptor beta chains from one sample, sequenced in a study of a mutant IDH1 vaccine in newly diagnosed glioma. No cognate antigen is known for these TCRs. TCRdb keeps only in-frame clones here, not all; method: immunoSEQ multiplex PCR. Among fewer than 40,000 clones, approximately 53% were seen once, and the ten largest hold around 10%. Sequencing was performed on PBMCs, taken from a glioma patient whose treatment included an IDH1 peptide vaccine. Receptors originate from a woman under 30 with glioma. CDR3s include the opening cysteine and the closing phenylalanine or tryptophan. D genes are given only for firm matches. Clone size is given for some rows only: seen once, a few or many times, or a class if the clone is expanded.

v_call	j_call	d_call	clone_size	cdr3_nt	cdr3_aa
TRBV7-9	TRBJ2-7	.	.	TGTGCCAGTTTCAGGGCGTTACAGGGATCCTACGAGCAGTACTTC	CASFRALQGSYEQYF
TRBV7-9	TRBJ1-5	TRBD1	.	TGTGCCAGCAGCTGGGGGACAGGGAGTAATCAGCCCCAGCATTTT	CASSWGTGSNQPQHF
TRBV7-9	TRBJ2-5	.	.	TGTGCCAGCAGCTTGGACACCATCCAAGAGACCCAGTACTTC	CASSLDTIQETQYF
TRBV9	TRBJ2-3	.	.	TGTGCCAGCAGCGACGGGCCCCGTGGGGATACGCAGTATTTT	CASSDGPRGDTQYF
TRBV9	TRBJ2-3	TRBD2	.	TGTGCCAGCGGCGGGGGGAGCACAGATACGCAGTATTTT	CASGGGSTDTQYF
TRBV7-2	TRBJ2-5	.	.	TGTGCCAGCAGCTTATCATTGGGGGGATTAAGGGAGACCCAGTACTTC	CASSLSLGGLRETQYF
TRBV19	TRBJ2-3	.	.	TGTGCCAGTACTCAATCCGGGACTGCATTCCTTAGCACAGATACGCAGTATTTT	CASTQSGTAFLSTDTQYF
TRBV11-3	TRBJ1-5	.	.	TGTGCCAGCAGCTTCCCCGATAGCAATCAGCCCCAGCATTTT	CASSFPDSNQPQHF
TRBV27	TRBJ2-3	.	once	TGTGCCAGCAGTTTCCGTCGCGGAAGCACAGATACGCAGTATTTT	CASSFRRGSTDTQYF
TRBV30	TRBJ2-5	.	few	TGTGCCTGGGAGGGGTTCCTCGAGACCCAGTACTTC	CAWEGFLETQYF
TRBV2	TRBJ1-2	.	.	TGTGCCAGCAGTGAGGGCAGAACAAACTATGGCTACACCTTC	CASSEGRTNYGYTF
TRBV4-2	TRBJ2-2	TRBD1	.	TGTGCCAGCAGCCCGGGACAGGCGAACACCGGGGAGCTGTTTTTT	CASSPGQANTGELFF
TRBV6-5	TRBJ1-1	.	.	TGTGCCAGCACTTCCCCCGGGGGCACTGAAGCTTTCTTT	CASTSPGGTEAFF
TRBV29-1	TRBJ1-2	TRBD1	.	TGCAGCGTTGAAGGACAGGGGGCTGGCTACACCTTC	CSVEGQGAGYTF
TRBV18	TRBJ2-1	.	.	TGTGCCAGCTCGGAGGGGTCCTACAATGAGCAGTTCTTC	CASSEGSYNEQFF
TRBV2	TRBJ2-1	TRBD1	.	TGTGCCGGCCGGGACAGGGCCTACAATGAGCAGTTCTTC	CAGRDRAYNEQFF
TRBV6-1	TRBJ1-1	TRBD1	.	TGTGCCAGCAGTGATGGACAGGGGGCTGTTGAAGCTTTCTTT	CASSDGQGAVEAFF
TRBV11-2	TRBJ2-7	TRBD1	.	TGTGCCAGCAGCTTAGATATGGGACAGGGGCGTTCCTACGAGCAGTACTTC	CASSLDMGQGRSYEQYF
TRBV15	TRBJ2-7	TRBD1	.	TGTGCCACCAGCAGAGATATCGGGACAGGTGTCGACGAGCAGTACTTC	CATSRDIGTGVDEQYF
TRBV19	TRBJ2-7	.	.	TGTGCCAGTAGTAGGGACTTAGGAAACCTTTACGAGCAGTACTTC	CASSRDLGNLYEQYF
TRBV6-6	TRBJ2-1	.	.	TGTGCCAGCAGCCAGGGGCGGGCGCCCCCCTACAATGAGCAGTTCTTC	CASSQGRAPPYNEQFF
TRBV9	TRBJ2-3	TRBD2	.	TGTGCCAGCAGCGAACTAGCGGGAGTGGTAGATACGCAGTATTTT	CASSELAGVVDTQYF
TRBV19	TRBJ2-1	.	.	TGTGCCAGTAGATACGACAGGAGCTACAATGAGCAGTTCTTC	CASRYDRSYNEQFF
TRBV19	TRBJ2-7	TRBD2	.	TGTGCCAGTAGCCTCACTCTTCCGTTAGCGGGAGAGTCCTACGAGCAGTACTTC	CASSLTLPLAGESYEQYF
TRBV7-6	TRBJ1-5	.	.	TGTGCCAGCAGCTTATACCGGGGTAGCAATCAGCCCCAGCATTTT	CASSLYRGSNQPQHF
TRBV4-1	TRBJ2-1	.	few	TGCGCCAGCAGCCAACCTCCGAACAGGGAGGGGCAGTTCTTC	CASSQPPNREGQFF
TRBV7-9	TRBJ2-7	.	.	TGTGCCAGCAGCTTACGGGACGGATACTACGAGCAGTACTTC	CASSLRDGYYEQYF
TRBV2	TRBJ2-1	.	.	TGTGCCAGCAGTGACGAGGGGAGCTCCTACAATGAGCAGTTCTTC	CASSDEGSSYNEQFF
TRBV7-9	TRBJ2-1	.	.	TGTGCCAGCACCGCCATTGTGAATGAGCAGTTCTTC	CASTAIVNEQFF
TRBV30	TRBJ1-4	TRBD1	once	TGTGCCTGGAATTTAGGACAGGGCCAAAATGAAAAACTGTTTTTT	CAWNLGQGQNEKLFF
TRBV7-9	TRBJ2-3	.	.	TGTGCCAGCAGCCCCCGCAGGACTCAAAACACAGATACGCAGTATTTT	CASSPRRTQNTDTQYF
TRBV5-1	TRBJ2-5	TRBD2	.	TGCGCCAGCAGCTTAAGCGTGGGAGGGATGGGGCCAGAGACCCAGTACTTC	CASSLSVGGMGPETQYF
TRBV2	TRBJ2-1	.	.	TGTGCCAGCAGGACCTCGGACACCCCGGAGCAGTTCTTC	CASRTSDTPEQFF
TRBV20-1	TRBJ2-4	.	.	TGCAGTGGTTTGGAAAACATTCAGTACTTC	CSGLENIQYF
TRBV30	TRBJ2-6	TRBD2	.	TGTGCCTGGAACGTCGGGGGGGGGCCGGTATCTGGGGCCAACGTCCTGACTTTC	CAWNVGGGPVSGANVLTF
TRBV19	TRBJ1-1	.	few	TGTGCCAGTAGTATGGGATCGCGAGCGAACACTGAAGCTTTCTTT	CASSMGSRANTEAFF
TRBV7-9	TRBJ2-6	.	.	TGTGCCAGCAGCCTCGGATTTAGGGTTGGCTCTGGGGCCAACGTCCTGACTTTC	CASSLGFRVGSGANVLTF
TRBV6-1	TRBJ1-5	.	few	TGTGCCAGCAGTGAAGCGCACAGGGAAGGCAATCAGCCCCAGCATTTT	CASSEAHREGNQPQHF
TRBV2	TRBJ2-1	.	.	TGTGCCAGCAGTGATTTGGGGGCCCAATCCTACAATGAGCAGTTCTTC	CASSDLGAQSYNEQFF
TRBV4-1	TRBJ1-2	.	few	TGCGCCAGCAGCCAAGATATAGGCTATGGCTACACCTTC	CASSQDIGYGYTF
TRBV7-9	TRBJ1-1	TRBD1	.	TGTGCCAGCAGCCCACAGGGGGGCACTGAAGCTTTCTTT	CASSPQGGTEAFF
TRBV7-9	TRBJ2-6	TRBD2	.	TGTGCCAGCAGCTCGACTAGCGGGAAATCTGGGGCCAACGTCCTGACTTTC	CASSSTSGKSGANVLTF
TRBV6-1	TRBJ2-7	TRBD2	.	TGTGCCAGCAGCAAACTAGCGGGTACAACCTACGAGCAGTACTTC	CASSKLAGTTYEQYF
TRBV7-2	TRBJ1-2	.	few	TGTGCCAGCAGCTACTCCGTAGTAGGCTATGGCTACACCTTC	CASSYSVVGYGYTF
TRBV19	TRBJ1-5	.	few	TGTGCCAGTAGTTCGCAGGAAGGGGGGAATCAGCCCCAGCATTTT	CASSSQEGGNQPQHF
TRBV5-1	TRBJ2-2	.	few	TGCGCCAGCAGCTTGGCCCTAGCTGCCGGGGAGCTGTTTTTT	CASSLALAAGELFF
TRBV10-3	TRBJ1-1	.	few	TGTGCCATCAGTGAGATGGGGGCTGGGGCTTTCTTT	CAISEMGAGAFF
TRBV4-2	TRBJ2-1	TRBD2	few	TGTGCCAGCAGCCTTGGGACTAGCGGGAGTGGGGATGAGCAGTTCTTC	CASSLGTSGSGDEQFF
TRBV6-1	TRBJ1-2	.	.	TGTGCCAGCAGTGAAGGGACAGCCACTATGGGCTACACCTTC	CASSEGTATMGYTF
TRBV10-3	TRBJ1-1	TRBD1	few	TGTGCCATCAGCCAAGCCGACAGGGTGGGCATGAACACTGAAGCTTTCTTT	CAISQADRVGMNTEAFF
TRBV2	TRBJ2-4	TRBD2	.	TGTGCCAGCAGTGAGATGGCTAGCGGGGGCATTCAGTACTTC	CASSEMASGGIQYF
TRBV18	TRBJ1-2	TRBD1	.	TGTGCCAGCTCACCACCGACGGGGAGGTCAGGGGGACCGACGGGCTACACCTTC	CASSPPTGRSGGPTGYTF
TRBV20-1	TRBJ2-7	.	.	TGCAGTGCTAGAGATAACGAGCAGTACTTC	CSARDNEQYF
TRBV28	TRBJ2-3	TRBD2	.	TGTGCCAGCAGGAGGGCGGGAGGGGGCACAGATACGCAGTATTTT	CASRRAGGGTDTQYF
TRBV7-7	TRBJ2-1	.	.	TGTGCTAGCAGCTTAGCCGGGACAACTTACTACAATGAGCAGTTCTTC	CASSLAGTTYYNEQFF
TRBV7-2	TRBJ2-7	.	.	TGTGCCAGCAGGGGCGACCGGGCCTCAGCCTACGAGCAGTACTTC	CASRGDRASAYEQYF
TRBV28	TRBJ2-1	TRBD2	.	TGTGCCAGCAGTTTTGGGACTAGCGGGGCTGTGAATGAGCAGTTCTTC	CASSFGTSGAVNEQFF